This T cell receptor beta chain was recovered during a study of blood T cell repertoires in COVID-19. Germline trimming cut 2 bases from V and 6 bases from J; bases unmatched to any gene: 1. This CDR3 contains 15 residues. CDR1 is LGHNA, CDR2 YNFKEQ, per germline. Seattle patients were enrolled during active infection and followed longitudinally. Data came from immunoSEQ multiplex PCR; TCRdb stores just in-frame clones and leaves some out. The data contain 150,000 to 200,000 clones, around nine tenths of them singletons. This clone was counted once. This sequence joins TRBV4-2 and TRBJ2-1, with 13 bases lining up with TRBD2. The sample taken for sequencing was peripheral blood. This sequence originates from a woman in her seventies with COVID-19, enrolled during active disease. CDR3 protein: CASSQRTSGSNEQFF. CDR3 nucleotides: TGTGCCAGCAGCCAAAGGACTAGCGGGAGCAATGAGCAGTTCTTC.